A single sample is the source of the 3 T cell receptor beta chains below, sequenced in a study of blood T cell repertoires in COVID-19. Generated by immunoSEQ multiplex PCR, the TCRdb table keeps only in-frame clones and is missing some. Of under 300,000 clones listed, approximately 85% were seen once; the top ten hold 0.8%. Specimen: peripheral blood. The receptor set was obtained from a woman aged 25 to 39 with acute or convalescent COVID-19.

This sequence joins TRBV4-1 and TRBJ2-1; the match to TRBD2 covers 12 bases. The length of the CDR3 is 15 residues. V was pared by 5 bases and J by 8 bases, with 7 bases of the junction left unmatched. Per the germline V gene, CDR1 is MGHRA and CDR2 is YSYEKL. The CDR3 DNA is TGCGCCAGCAGCGAGACTAGCGGGAGCGTCTATGAGCAGTTCTTC. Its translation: CASSETSGSVYEQFF.

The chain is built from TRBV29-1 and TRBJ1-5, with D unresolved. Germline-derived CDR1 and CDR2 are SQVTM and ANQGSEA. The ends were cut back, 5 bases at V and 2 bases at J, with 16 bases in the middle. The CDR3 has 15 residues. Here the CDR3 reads CSVRRAPGGNQPQHF. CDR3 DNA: TGCAGCGTTCGCCGGGCCCCCGGGGGCAATCAGCCCCAGCATTTT.

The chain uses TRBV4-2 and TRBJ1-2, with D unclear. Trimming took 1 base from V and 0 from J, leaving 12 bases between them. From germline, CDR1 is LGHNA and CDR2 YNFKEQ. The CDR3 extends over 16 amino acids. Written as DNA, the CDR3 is TGTGCCAGCAGCCAAGCCTTCGCAGGCCCTAACTATGGCTACACCTTC. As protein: CASSQAFAGPNYGYTF.